The next 10 T cell receptor beta chains were all read from a single sample in a study of human T cells and chemical hapten exposure. The sample's time point: pre-sensitization, week 0. Treatment in this sample: therapeutic diphenylcyclopropenone sensitization with weekly scalp DPC. Unfractionated whole blood served as the source for total RNA extraction. TCRdb processed the RACE reads anew with MiXCR; each CDR3 protein has one entry. The data hold almost 35,000 distinct CDR3 sequences, with 10% observed a single time. This specimen was whole blood, taken in connection with sensitization to the hapten diphenylcyclopropenone (DPC). These receptors all come from a man aged 45 to 65 with alopecia areata. Some clones in this sample may be carry-over from other donors' samples.

This clonotype was seen a few times. The rearrangement uses TRBV5-1 and TRBJ2-2; D perhaps matches TRBD2 (5 bases). V lost 0 bases and J lost 2, with 11 bases in between. The CDR3 is 16 amino acids. Germline V gives CDR1 SGHRS, CDR2 YFSETQ. CDR3 in amino acids: CASSLGTGGNTGELFF. CDR3 nucleotides: TGCGCCAGCAGCTTGGGGACCGGAGGCAACACCGGGGAGCTGTTTTTT.

This clonotype showed up many times. The DNA of the CDR3 is TGCGCCAGCAGTGACGGGAGTGGGCCAGATACGCAGTATTTT. Translation: CASSDGSGPDTQYF. J is TRBJ2-3 and V is TRBV10-2, with D perhaps TRBD2 (6 bases). Deletions cut 3 bases from V and 4 bases from J, with 11 bases between. CDR3 size: 14 residues. Per the germline V gene, CDR1 is WSHSY and CDR2 is SAAADI.

This clonotype was picked up a small number of times. V gene TRBV7-2 combines with J gene TRBJ1-1, with unresolved D. Per germline, CDR1 SGHTA and CDR2 FQGNSA. The CDR3 length is 12 residues. V shed 2 bases and J shed 2 bases, with 3 bases lying between them. The CDR3 loop reads CASSLSNTEAFF. The DNA of the CDR3 is TGTGCCAGCAGCTTATCCAACACTGAAGCTTTCTTT.

In its sample, this clonotype was seen a few times. The chain links TRBV5-1 to TRBJ2-1; D is possibly TRBD1 (5 bases). The CDR3 runs to 15 residues. CDR1 is SGHRS and CDR2 is YFSETQ in the germline V gene. Deletions cut 0 bases from V and 6 bases from J, with 13 bases between. The CDR3 nucleotides read TGCGCCAGCAGCTTGGCGGCAGGGTCCCCCAATGAGCAGTTCTTC. The encoded protein is CASSLAAGSPNEQFF.

This clonotype was detected only a few times. V and J are TRBV18 and TRBJ2-1, with D perhaps matching TRBD2 (5 bases). Germline V gene sequence: CDR1 KGHSH, CDR2 LQKENI. V lost 4 bases and J 3 bases, leaving 13 bases between the germline ends. The CDR3 length is 15 residues. In nucleotides, the CDR3 is TGTGCCAGCTCACGACTCTTGGAGGACTACAATGAGCAGTTCTTC. As protein: CASSRLLEDYNEQFF.

This clonotype was found many times. V usage is TRBV3-1 and J usage is TRBJ1-1, with unresolved D. The germline V and J ends were trimmed by 1 base and 5 bases, with 11 bases remaining between them. The CDR3 sequence is 14 residues long. CDR1 LGHDT and CDR2 YNNKEL come from the germline V gene (reference sequence). For the CDR3, the DNA is TGTGCCAGCAGCCAAGTACAGATTTTGACTGAAGCTTTCTTT. Translated: CASSQVQILTEAFF.

This clonotype was detected ten times or more. The J gene is TRBJ2-3, the V gene TRBV11-2, with D possibly being TRBD2 (6 bases). CDR3 length: 15 amino acids. Trimming shortened V by 4 bases and J by 1 base, and 12 bases separated the two germline ends. Germline assignment: CDR1 SGHAT and CDR2 FQNNGV. The CDR3 reads CASSSGGGGTDTQYF. The DNA for the CDR3 is TGTGCCAGCAGCTCCGGGGGAGGTGGCACAGATACGCAGTATTTT.

This clonotype was seen ten or more times. This rearrangement joins TRBV6-4 to TRBJ1-1, with TRBD1 matching 7 bases. Unmatched junction bases numbered 2, after V lost 0 bases and J lost 4 bases. There are 14 residues in the CDR3. The germline V gene encodes CDR1 MRHNA and CDR2 SNTAGT. As DNA, the CDR3 is TGTGCCAGCAGTGACTCGCACAGGGGCACTGAAGCTTTCTTT. This encodes CASSDSHRGTEAFF.

This sequence joins TRBV29-1 and TRBJ2-1; a possible D gene is TRBD1 (6 bases). The V end lost 6 bases, the J end lost 6 bases, and 18 bases lay between the germline ends. CDR3 length equals 14 residues. CDR1 and CDR2 (germline): SQVTM, ANQGSEA. This CDR3 is CSVVDRQAGNEQFF. CDR3 bases: TGCAGCGTCGTTGACAGGCAGGCGGGCAATGAGCAGTTCTTC.

This clonotype was seen a handful of times. The CDR3 region is CASSVRDLGGYTF. In nucleotides, the CDR3 is TGTGCCAGCAGTGTGAGGGATTTAGGTGGCTACACCTTC. The chain employs TRBV12-3 or TRBV12-4 and TRBJ1-2, with D unclear. The CDR3 loop spans 13 amino acids. Trimming pared 5 bases from V and 7 bases from J, leaving 14 bases between.